Each of the 19 T cell receptor beta chains below was sequenced from the same sample in a study of cytomegalovirus exposure and HLA in healthy donors (dated by TCRdb to the late 2010s). Library prep was done by the immunoSEQ multiplex PCR assay. For the multiplex PCR, a mixture combining 60 forward primers for TCR Vbeta segments and 13 reverse primers for TCR Jbeta segments was used. Not all clones reach the TCRdb copy of this immuneACCESS table, which keeps in-frame sequences only. Checked studies attribute under half of the gap to unresolved V genes and leave the rest unexplained. The sample table contains more than 90,000 clones; only one count was recorded for around 82% of them. The biggest ten clones account for 0.76% of the sample. Sequenced input: PBMCs. The receptors stem from a woman aged 55 to 70 in good health and CMV-seronegative.

The chain carries TRBV19 and TRBJ2-1; 9 bases fit TRBD2. Germline assignment: CDR1 LNHDA and CDR2 SQIVND (reference sequence). V trimming: 1 base; J trimming: 15 bases; junction bases outside the gene matches: 16. The CDR3 length is 16 residues. For the CDR3, the DNA is TGTGCCAGTAGTATAGGGGGCGGGGGGGCCCCTGATGATCCGTTCTTC. Protein: CASSIGGGGAPDDPFF.

CDR3 residues: CASRGGAETQYF. As DNA, the CDR3 is TGTGCCAGCAGAGGGGGGGCAGAGACCCAGTACTTC. The V gene is TRBV25-1, the J gene TRBJ2-5; the D gene is possibly TRBD2 (7 bases). This CDR3 region has 12 residues. From germline, CDR1 is MGHDK and CDR2 SYGVNS. V was pared by 6 bases and J by 4 bases, with 9 bases between.

The chain is built from TRBV6-6 and TRBJ1-6, with TRBD1 matching over 8 bases. V shed 6 bases, J shed 10 bases, and the junction held 14 bases outside the gene matches. Germline V lookup: CDR1 MNHNY, CDR2 SVGAGI (reference sequence). This CDR3 comprises 16 residues. The CDR3 DNA reads TGTGCCAGCAGCACGACGGGACAGGACGCCGGGTCACCCCTCCACTTT. This encodes CASSTTGQDAGSPLHF.

The sample holds a few counts of this clone. The V gene is TRBV14, the J gene TRBJ1-2; D may be TRBD1 (6 bases). The CDR3 runs to 16 residues. V lost 0 bases, J lost 2 bases, and 13 bases lay in between. Germline-derived CDR1 and CDR2 are SGHDN and FVKESK. CDR3 nucleotide sequence: TGTGCCAGCAGCCAAGATTTATCTGGACAGAACTATGGCTACACCTTC. Protein product: CASSQDLSGQNYGYTF.

The J gene is TRBJ2-7, the V gene TRBV28; a weak D match, TRBD2 (6 bases). Germline V gene lookup returns CDR1 MDHEN and CDR2 SYDVKM. This CDR3 is 12 amino acids long. The V and J ends lost 6 bases and 4 bases respectively, with 10 bases between them. CDR3 DNA: TGTGCCAGCAGCAATCGGGGGTACGAGCAGTACTTC. Amino acids: CASSNRGYEQYF.

V is TRBV10-2 and J is TRBJ2-1, with D perhaps matching TRBD2 (5 bases). The V end was cut by 3 bases, the J end by 12 bases, with 12 bases between. There are 12 residues in the CDR3. Germline values: CDR1 WSHSY, CDR2 SAAADI. CDR3 coding DNA: TGCGCCAGCAGTGAATTAGCGCGGACGCAGTTCTTC. Translating it yields CASSELARTQFF.

This clone was recorded a few times. The CDR3: CASSLQGGNQPQHF. The CDR3 nucleotides read TGCGCCAGCAGCCTACAGGGGGGAAATCAGCCCCAGCATTTT. The gene calls are TRBV10-2 and TRBJ1-5, with 8 positions matching TRBD1. The germline V gene has CDR1 WSHSY and CDR2 SAAADI. The CDR3 consists of 14 residues. V dropped 6 bases and J dropped 4; count of bases not matched to a gene: 5.

The V and J genes are TRBV7-9 and TRBJ1-4; TRBD1 agrees at 10 bases. This CDR3 is built from 17 residues. V shed 4 bases and J 6 bases; nucleotides not matched to a gene: 11. Germline V lookup: CDR1 SEHNR, CDR2 FQNEAQ (reference sequence). As DNA, the CDR3 is TGTGCCAGCAGCTGGGGACAGGGGTGGATGGAATATGAAAAACTGTTTTTT. This encodes CASSWGQGWMEYEKLFF.

The V gene is TRBV18, the J gene TRBJ2-2; the D is unclear. This CDR3 contains 16 residues. CDR1 and CDR2 from the germline V gene are KGHSH and LQKENI. V shed 3 bases and J shed 2 bases, with 13 bases lying between them. The chain's CDR3 is CASSPPQSGNTGELFF. In nucleotides, the CDR3 is TGTGCCAGCTCACCCCCCCAGTCAGGAAACACCGGGGAGCTGTTTTTT.

The rearrangement joins TRBV18 to TRBJ1-1, with 10 bases identical to TRBD1. CDR1 KGHSH and CDR2 LQKENI come from the germline V gene. This CDR3 region has 16 residues. Trimming cost V 3 bases and J 3 bases; bases outside gene matches: 7. The CDR3 DNA follows: TGTGCCAGCTCACCCTTTAGGACAGGGGGGGACACTGAAGCTTTCTTT. Protein sequence: CASSPFRTGGDTEAFF.

The chain employs TRBV10-3 and TRBJ1-5, with TRBD1 matching 9 bases. Germline-derived CDR1 and CDR2 are ENHRY and SYGVKD. The junction had 9 bases not matched to a gene; V was cut back by 10 bases and J by 2 bases. This CDR3 is built from 15 residues. The CDR3 coding sequence is TGTGCCACCTGGACAGGGGAACGGGGCAATCAGCCCCAGCATTTT. Its translation: CATWTGERGNQPQHF.

This clone was seen once. This chain joins TRBV4-1 and TRBJ2-1, with 14 bases lining up with TRBD2. Unmatched junction bases numbered 23, after V lost 3 bases and J lost 10 bases. From germline, CDR1 is MGHRA and CDR2 YSYEKL. This CDR3 comprises 21 residues. The CDR3 bases are TGCGCCAGCAGCCACCCAAAACCGGGACTAGCGGGAGTGGGAATAGTGTCGGAGCAGTTCTTC. Protein sequence: CASSHPKPGLAGVGIVSEQFF.

With regard to this clone: A junction end diverges from the germline sequence, so it may reflect a read error. The sample has other DNA sequences that encode this CDR3 too. The V gene is TRBV10-3, the J gene TRBJ2-2; D is possibly TRBD2 (5 bases). Germline CDR1 is ENHRY and CDR2 is SYGVKD. The CDR3 is 13 amino acids. The DNA for the CDR3 is TGTGCCATCAGTGAGGAGGGTTCCCGGGAACTGTTTTTT. This gives the protein CAISEEGSRELFF.

The rearrangement uses TRBV5-6 and TRBJ1-2; D not certain. The CDR3 consists of 13 residues. The germline V gene encodes CDR1 SGHDT and CDR2 YYEEEE. V was pared by 1 base and J by 2 bases, with 6 bases between. As DNA, the CDR3 is TGTGCCAGCAGCTTGAACAGAAACTATGGCTACACCTTC. Encoded protein: CASSLNRNYGYTF. Supplemented by reference TRBV5-6 and TRBJ1-2, the full variable domain reads DAGVTQSPTHLIKTRGQQVTLRCSPKSGHDTVSWYQQALGQGPQFIFQYYEEEERQRGNFPDRFSGHQFPNYSSELNVNALLLGDSALYLCASSLNRNYGYTFGSGTRLTVV.

About this clone: The same CDR3 also results from other DNA sequences found in this sample. The V and J genes are TRBV5-1 and TRBJ2-3; D call uncertain. The CDR3 loop spans 14 amino acids. From germline, CDR1 is SGHRS and CDR2 YFSETQ. Trimming took 0 bases from V and 0 from J, leaving 5 bases between them. In nucleotides, the CDR3 is TGCGCCAGCAGCTTGGCTTCTAGCACAGATACGCAGTATTTT. Translation gives CASSLASSTDTQYF.

V usage is TRBV4-3 and J usage is TRBJ1-2; 12 bases align to TRBD1. This CDR3 region has 15 residues. Germline V CDR1 and CDR2: LGHNA, YSLEER. After removal of 1 base from V and 7 bases from J, the junction contained 4 bases not matched to a gene. CDR3 nucleotides: TGCGCCAGCAGCCAAGGGGACAGGGGGCCGGGTGGCTACACCTTC. Translated: CASSQGDRGPGGYTF.

The rearrangement links TRBV28 to TRBJ1-2; no definite D call. This CDR3 contains 14 residues. Trimming pared 6 bases from V and 1 base from J, leaving 12 bases between. CDR1 MDHEN and CDR2 SYDVKM come from the germline V gene. Written as DNA, the CDR3 is TGTGCCAGCAGAGTTAGAGGTTATAACTATGGCTACACCTTC. Its protein product is CASRVRGYNYGYTF.

The chain recombines TRBV5-1 with TRBJ1-2, with D maybe TRBD1 (5 bases). The CDR3 is 16 amino acids. Germline lookup yields CDR1 SGHRS and CDR2 YFSETQ. The germline V and J ends were trimmed by 2 bases and 4 bases, with 18 bases remaining between them. The CDR3 DNA reads as TGCGCCAGCAGCTTTACAGCAGGGAAGGCGGCCTATGGCTACACCTTC. This codes for CASSFTAGKAAYGYTF.

The V and J genes are TRBV29-1 and TRBJ1-2, with D perhaps TRBD1 (6 bases). The germline V gene encodes CDR1 SQVTM and CDR2 ANQGSEA. The CDR3 is 13 amino acids. V dropped 2 bases and J dropped 3 bases, with 10 bases sitting between them. CDR3: CSVESGVYYGYTF. The CDR3 DNA reads TGCAGCGTTGAATCAGGGGTTTACTATGGCTACACCTTC.